This T cell receptor beta chain came from a study of blood T cell repertoires in COVID-19. Study information: Sites across the United States, Italy and Spain contributed samples from acute and convalescent COVID-19.

Method: immunoSEQ multiplex PCR; TCRdb's copy keeps in-frame clones and lacks some. Of 110,000 to 150,000 clones listed, roughly 90% are singletons. The CDR3 totals 14 residues. V lost 3 bases to trimming and J lost 6 bases, with 14 bases between them. Germline CDR1 and CDR2: ENHRY and SYGVKD. The V and J genes are TRBV10-3 and TRBJ1-1, with D maybe TRBD1 (6 bases). The TCR comes from a man aged 55 to 69 with active or convalescent COVID-19. The sequenced sample was peripheral blood. In nucleotides, the CDR3 is TGTGCCATCAGTGATGGAACAGGGATCTCTGAAGCTTTCTTT. Protein sequence: CAISDGTGISEAFF.